A selection of T cell receptor beta chains follows, all from one sample in a study of blood T cell repertoires in COVID-19. The data were produced by immunoSEQ multiplex PCR, yet TCRdb's version contains in-frame clones alone and is incomplete. The table shows 90,000 to 140,000 clones, with roughly 85% occurring only once. The specimen was peripheral blood. These receptors all come from a woman of 80 years or more with acute or convalescent COVID-19. CDR3s include the opening cysteine and the closing phenylalanine or tryptophan. A D gene is named only where the DNA matches it firmly. Where a row states a size, it is once, few, many or the class of an expanded clone; other rows omit it.

CDR3aa	CDR3nt	j_gene	v_gene	d_gene	abundance
CATRGGPNRGDRVPSLSGANVLTF	TGTGCCACCCGCGGGGGTCCAAACCGGGGGGACAGGGTGCCCTCCCTCTCTGGGGCCAACGTCCTGACTTTC	TRBJ2-6	TRBV28	TRBD1	-
CASSDSRDQPQHF	TGTGCCAGTAGTGACTCTCGCGATCAGCCCCAGCATTTT	TRBJ1-5	TRBV19	-	-
CASSQDRGLGEAFF	TGTGCCAGCAGCCAAGACAGGGGGCTCGGTGAAGCTTTCTTT	TRBJ1-1	TRBV3-1/TRBV3-2	TRBD1	-
CASRGTPSGSYEQYF	TGTGCCAGCCGAGGGACTCCCTCTGGCTCCTACGAGCAGTACTTC	TRBJ2-7	TRBV19	-	few
CASSQDWADTQYF	TGTGCCAGCAGCCAGGACTGGGCAGATACGCAGTATTTT	TRBJ2-3	TRBV5-6	-	-
CASSPTGTTQETQYF	TGTGCCAGCAGCCCGACCGGGACTACACAAGAGACCCAGTACTTC	TRBJ2-5	TRBV11-3	TRBD2	-
CASSLRGEETQYF	TGTGCCAGCAGCTTACGGGGGGAAGAGACCCAGTACTTC	TRBJ2-5	TRBV7-2	TRBD2	many
CASSGRQGSVVNTGELFF	TGTGCCAGTAGTGGGCGACAGGGCTCTGTGGTGAACACCGGGGAGCTGTTTTTT	TRBJ2-2	TRBV19	TRBD1	-
CAAGSGGTDTQYF	TGTGCCGCCGGATCGGGAGGGACAGATACGCAGTATTTT	TRBJ2-3	TRBV24-1	TRBD2	few
CASSSGLALFPETQYF	TGTGCCAGCAGCTCTGGACTAGCTTTGTTTCCAGAGACCCAGTACTTC	TRBJ2-5	TRBV13	TRBD2	-
CASSLDIRGSSYNEQFF	TGTGCCAGCAGTTTGGACATCAGGGGAAGCTCCTACAATGAGCAGTTCTTC	TRBJ2-1	TRBV27	-	-
CASREREANTGELFF	TGCGCCAGTCGAGAGCGGGAGGCGAACACCGGGGAGCTGTTTTTT	TRBJ2-2	TRBV5-1	TRBD2	-
CASSPRTANTEAFF	TGTGCCAGTAGCCCTCGGACAGCGAACACTGAAGCTTTCTTT	TRBJ1-1	TRBV19	-	-
CASSHYLAITDTQYF	TGCGCCAGCAGCCATTACCTAGCGATCACAGATACGCAGTATTTT	TRBJ2-3	TRBV4-1	-	-
CASSDRQGAYGYTF	TGTGCCAGCAGTGATCGACAGGGCGCCTATGGCTACACCTTC	TRBJ1-2	TRBV6-1	TRBD1	once
CASSISRGAGGVTGELFF	TGTGCCAGCAGTATCTCCCGTGGGGCAGGGGGCGTCACCGGGGAGCTGTTTTTT	TRBJ2-2	TRBV2	TRBD1	-
CASSATDSQETQYF	TGTGCCAGTAGTGCGACAGATTCCCAAGAGACCCAGTACTTC	TRBJ2-5	TRBV19	-	-
CASTGTGGTDTQYF	TGTGCCAGCACCGGGACAGGGGGTACAGATACGCAGTATTTT	TRBJ2-3	TRBV6-5	TRBD1	-
CASSETTGKGNEQYF	TGCGCCAGCAGTGAGACGACAGGGAAGGGGAACGAGCAGTACTTC	TRBJ2-7	TRBV10-1	TRBD1	-
CASSKVRGDIQYF	TGTGCCAGTAGTAAGGTCAGGGGAGACATTCAGTACTTC	TRBJ2-4	TRBV19	-	-
CASSAARAGLAKNIQYF	TGTGCCAGCTCAGCAGCAAGGGCAGGACTAGCCAAAAACATTCAGTACTTC	TRBJ2-4	TRBV18	-	-
CASSYSGRAKSPLHF	TGTGCCAGCAGTTACTCGGGCAGGGCCAAATCACCCCTCCACTTT	TRBJ1-6	TRBV6-5	-	once
CASSLGQGVHTQYF	TGTGCCAGCAGTTTAGGGCAGGGGGTCCATACGCAGTATTTT	TRBJ2-3	TRBV28	TRBD1	-
CASSVAGRSDEKLFF	TGTGCCAGCAGCGTAGCAGGGAGGTCGGATGAAAAACTGTTTTTT	TRBJ1-4	TRBV9	-	once